A selection of T cell receptor beta chains follows, all from one sample in a study of HIV-infected patients and healthy controls. TCRdb independently ran MiXCR on the 5' RACE reads; one entry per CDR3 protein. The sample holds approximately 22,000 distinct CDR3 sequences; roughly 7.9% are singletons and the top ten take 3% to 4.5%. Sequencing used blood. The source of these receptors is an adult in good health. The conserved cysteine and the conserved F or W are not part of the CDR3 here. Clone size is not always given. Where it is, it says once, few, many or a class for expanded clones.

>few|TRBJ2-3|TRBV20-1
SATGQTSTDTQY
>many|TRBJ2-5|TRBV20-1
SADPGLAWETQY
>many|TRBJ2-7|TRBV3-1
ASSQDWGQIVHEQY
>many|TRBJ2-5|TRBV7-6
ASSRNFRDPDAQY
>few|TRBJ1-1|TRBV6-4
ASRPGQSNTEAF
>many|TRBJ2-1|TRBV5-1
ASSQIPLEGYNEQF
>few|TRBJ2-5|TRBV25-1
ASSEAGTGVGETQY
>.|TRBJ2-3|TRBV7-3
ASSLTSADTQY
>many|TRBJ1-2|TRBV10-3
ATARDSYYGYT
>few|TRBJ1-6|TRBV27
ASSFQEPNSPLH
>many|TRBJ1-5|TRBV19
ASSISAGVSNQPQH
>many|TRBJ1-5|TRBV7-2
ASSLQQGNQPQH
>many|TRBJ1-3|TRBV11-2
ASSLDRISGNTIY
>many|TRBJ2-3|TRBV10-3
AITPSGGSTDTQY
>many|TRBJ2-3|TRBV6-2/TRBV6-3
ATARGGDSDTQY
>many|TRBJ1-2|TRBV27
ASSLWPGGAYGYT
>.|TRBJ2-7|TRBV20-1
SAWGDRSTFSYEQY
>many|TRBJ1-2|TRBV5-6
ASSSGTGRVYGYT
>.|TRBJ1-1|TRBV7-9
ASSLDGRASF
>many|TRBJ2-5|TRBV18
ASSRTSGGTQETQY
>many|TRBJ1-1|TRBV29-1
SVVGGRTEAF
>many|TRBJ1-1|TRBV12-3/TRBV12-4
ASSPYWEAF
>few|TRBJ2-1|TRBV15
ATSRDATGSSYNEQF
>many|TRBJ2-5|TRBV27
ASRALGETQY
>.|TRBJ2-5|TRBV5-5
ASSLSPGQQETQY
>few|TRBJ2-7|TRBV5-5
ASSLSPGADEQY
>many|TRBJ2-7|TRBV5-1
ASSEDISYEQY
>many|TRBJ1-1|TRBV27
ASSSQLMNTEAF
>many|TRBJ2-2|TRBV30
AWRDGLADTGELF
>many|TRBJ2-7|TRBV24-1
ATSQTGVEQY
>many|TRBJ1-1|TRBV6-5
ASSRTGGAEAF
>many|TRBJ1-5|TRBV6-5
ASKGVGNQPQH
>many|TRBJ2-7|TRBV12-3/TRBV12-4
ASSPRQPHEQY
>few|TRBJ2-1|TRBV3-1
ASSQDLAGSSYNEQF
>many|TRBJ1-5|TRBV12-3/TRBV12-4
ASSKTGPNQPQH